This TCR beta chain stems from a study of blood T cells in healthy people across ages. Whole-study results and caveats: Getting older went along with TCR beta diversity per million T cells dropping roughly linearly. PBMC samples, being unsorted, prevented any conclusive comparison of naive and antigen-experienced cells.

Germline CDR1 is KGHSH and CDR2 is LQKENI. CDR3 length: 14 residues. With 2 bases clipped from V and 3 bases from J, the junction kept 3 bases outside the gene matches. Primed by a sample-barcoded 5' primer and a J-beta primer mix, a second PCR proceeded for 7 to 11 cycles. A template-switch adaptor that had 12 random nucleotides put a tag on each cDNA molecule. Using its own MiXCR run on the 5' RACE reads, TCRdb lists one record per CDR3 protein. The top ten clones hold about 22% of a sample with 710,000 or so distinct CDR3 sequences, about 24% of them seen once. Each sample had at least 6.5 million PBMCs isolated. This clonotype was detected only a few times. What it recognizes is unknown.

This sequence was found in a man between 65 and 85 years old in good health. The sequenced material came from blood. The rearrangement uses TRBV18 and TRBJ2-7; 8 bases are a match to TRBD2. In DNA form, the CDR3 reads TGTGCCAGCTCACCAACCGGGACTAGCTACGAGCAGTACTTC. This codes for CASSPTGTSYEQYF.